This T cell receptor (beta chain) was observed in a study of technical replicates of blood from several donors. V dropped 3 bases and J dropped 4 bases, with 5 bases sitting between them. Germline V gene data show CDR1 as DFQATT and CDR2 as SNEGSKA (reference sequence). CDR3 length: 11 amino acids. Here immunoSEQ multiplex PCR was the method, and the copy in TCRdb shows in-frame clones only, minus some. The sample lists tens of thousands of clones; roughly 98% were seen once. The sequenced sample was T cells isolated from PBMCs. The clonotype originates from a human donor in good health. V and J are TRBV20-1 and TRBJ2-3; D gene ambiguous. The CDR3 loop reads CSARQADTQYF. In DNA form, the CDR3 reads TGCAGTGCTAGGCAGGCAGATACGCAGTATTTT.